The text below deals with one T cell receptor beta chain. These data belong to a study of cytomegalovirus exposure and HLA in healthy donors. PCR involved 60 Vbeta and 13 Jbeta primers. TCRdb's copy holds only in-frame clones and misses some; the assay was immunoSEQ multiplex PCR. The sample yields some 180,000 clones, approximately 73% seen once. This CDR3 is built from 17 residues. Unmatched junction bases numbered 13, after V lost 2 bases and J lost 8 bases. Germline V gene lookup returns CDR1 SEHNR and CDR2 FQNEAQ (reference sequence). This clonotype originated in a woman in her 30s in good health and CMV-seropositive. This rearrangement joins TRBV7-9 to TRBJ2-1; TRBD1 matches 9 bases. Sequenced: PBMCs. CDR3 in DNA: TGTGCCAGCAGCTTACTCTTCGGGACAGGGAGTGACGATGAGCAGTTCTTC. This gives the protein CASSLLFGTGSDDEQFF.